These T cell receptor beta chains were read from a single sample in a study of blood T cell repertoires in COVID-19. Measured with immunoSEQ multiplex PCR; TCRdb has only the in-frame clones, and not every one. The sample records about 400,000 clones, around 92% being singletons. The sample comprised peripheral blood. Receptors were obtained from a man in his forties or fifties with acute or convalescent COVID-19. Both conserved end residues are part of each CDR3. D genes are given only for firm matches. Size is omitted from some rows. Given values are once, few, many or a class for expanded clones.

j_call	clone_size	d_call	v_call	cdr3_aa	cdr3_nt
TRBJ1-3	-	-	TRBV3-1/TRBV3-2	CASSQGAGSSGNTIYF	TGTGCCAGCAGCCAAGGCGCGGGCTCCTCTGGAAACACCATATATTTT
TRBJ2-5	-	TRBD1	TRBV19	CASSIGDREIQETQYF	TGTGCCAGTAGTATAGGGGACAGGGAAATCCAAGAGACCCAGTACTTC
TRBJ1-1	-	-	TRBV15	CATSRDNVGGTEAFF	TGTGCCACCAGCAGAGATAACGTCGGAGGCACTGAAGCTTTCTTT
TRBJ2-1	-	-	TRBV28	CASSLFAGFNEQFF	TGTGCCAGCAGTTTATTTGCGGGTTTCAATGAGCAGTTCTTC
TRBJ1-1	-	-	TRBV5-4	CASSLAHLNTEAFF	TGTGCCAGCAGCTTGGCACACCTGAACACTGAAGCTTTCTTT
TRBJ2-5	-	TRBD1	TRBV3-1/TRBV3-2	CASSQVSDREEETQYF	TGTGCCAGCAGCCAGGTTTCGGACAGGGAGGAAGAGACCCAGTACTTC
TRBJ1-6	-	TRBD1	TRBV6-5	CASSSQGAVNSPLHF	TGTGCCAGCAGTTCCCAGGGGGCGGTTAATTCACCCCTCCACTTT
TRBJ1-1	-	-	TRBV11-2	CASSLSGHFSMNTEAFF	TGTGCCAGCAGCTTATCGGGACACTTCTCCATGAACACTGAAGCTTTCTTT
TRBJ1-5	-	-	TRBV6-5	CASSQDRNQPQHF	TGTGCCAGCAGCCAGGACAGAAATCAGCCCCAGCATTTT
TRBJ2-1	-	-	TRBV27	CASSGLANEQFF	TGTGCCAGCAGTGGTCTAGCGAATGAGCAGTTCTTC
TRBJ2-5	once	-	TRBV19	CASSIEQGLAQYF	TGTGCCAGTAGTATAGAACAGGGCCTAGCCCAGTACTTC
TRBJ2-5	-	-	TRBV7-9	CASSGRTKETQYF	TGTGCCAGCAGCGGCAGAACTAAAGAGACCCAGTACTTC
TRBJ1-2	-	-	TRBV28	CASSFPYGYTF	TGTGCCAGCAGTTTTCCTTATGGCTACACCTTC
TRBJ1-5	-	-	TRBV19	CASSLSFRAGQPQHF	TGTGCCAGTAGCCTTTCATTCAGGGCAGGGCAGCCCCAGCATTTT
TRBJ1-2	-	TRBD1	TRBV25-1	CASSATQGPTGGYTF	TGTGCCAGCAGTGCCACACAGGGGCCGACGGGAGGCTACACCTTC
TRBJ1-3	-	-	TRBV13	CASSAPSGNTIYF	TGTGCCAGCAGTGCGCCCTCTGGAAACACCATATATTTT
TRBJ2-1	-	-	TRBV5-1	CASSLASGTYNEQFF	TGCGCCAGCAGCTTGGCCTCAGGGACCTACAATGAGCAGTTCTTC
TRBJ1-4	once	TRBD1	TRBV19	CASSDDRGPDEKLFF	TGTGCCAGTAGCGACGACAGGGGGCCTGATGAAAAACTGTTTTTT
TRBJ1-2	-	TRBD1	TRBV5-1	CANSIDRGQGYTF	TGCGCCAACAGCATTGACAGGGGGCAAGGCTACACCTTC
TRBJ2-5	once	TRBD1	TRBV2	CATQRDRGQETQYF	TGTGCCACCCAAAGGGACAGGGGGCAAGAGACCCAGTACTTC
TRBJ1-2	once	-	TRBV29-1	CSVEIQANYGYTF	TGCAGCGTTGAAATACAGGCCAACTATGGCTACACCTTC
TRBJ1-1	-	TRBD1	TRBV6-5	CASSLGQGKAFF	TGTGCCAGCAGTTTGGGACAGGGGAAAGCTTTCTTT
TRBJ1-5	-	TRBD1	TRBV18	CASSPGQGDQPQHF	TGTGCCAGCTCACCGGGACAGGGCGATCAGCCCCAGCATTTT
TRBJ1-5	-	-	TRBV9	CASSPQFDQPQHF	TGTGCCAGCAGCCCCCAGTTCGATCAGCCCCAGCATTTT
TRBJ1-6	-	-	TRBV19	CASNQDRSYNSPLHF	TGTGCCAGTAACCAGGACAGAAGCTATAATTCACCCCTCCACTTT
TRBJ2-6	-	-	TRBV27	CASSHERSGANVLTF	TGTGCCAGCAGCCATGAACGGTCTGGGGCCAACGTCCTGACTTTC
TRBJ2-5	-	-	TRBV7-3	CASSLEMQGGETQYF	TGTGCCAGCAGCTTAGAGATGCAGGGCGGAGAGACCCAGTACTTC
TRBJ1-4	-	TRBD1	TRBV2	CASSTGTDLEKLFF	TGTGCCAGCAGTACCGGGACAGACCTGGAAAAACTGTTTTTT
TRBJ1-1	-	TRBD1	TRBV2	CASTKDRATEAFF	TGTGCCAGCACAAAAGACAGGGCGACTGAAGCTTTCTTT
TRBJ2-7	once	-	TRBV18	CASSPTYRDRKYEQYF	TGTGCCAGCTCACCAACTTACCGTGACAGAAAATACGAGCAGTACTTC
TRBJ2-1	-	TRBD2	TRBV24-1	CATSDPKTSGPPFF	TGTGCCACCAGTGATCCTAAGACTAGCGGCCCGCCGTTCTTC
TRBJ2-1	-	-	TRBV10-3	CAISESTGPRDEQFF	TGTGCCATCAGTGAGTCGACCGGACCGAGGGATGAGCAGTTCTTC
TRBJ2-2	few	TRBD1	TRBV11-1	CASRPRGPNTGELFF	TGTGCCAGCAGACCCAGGGGGCCAAACACCGGGGAGCTGTTTTTT
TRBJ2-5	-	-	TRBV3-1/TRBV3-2	CASSQDWGPGTQYF	TGTGCCAGCAGCCAAGATTGGGGCCCGGGGACCCAGTACTTC
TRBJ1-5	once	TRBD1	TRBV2	CASKRGTGAWDQPQHF	TGTGCCAGCAAACGAGGGACAGGGGCTTGGGATCAGCCCCAGCATTTT
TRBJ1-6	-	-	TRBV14	CASSQAGQGSYNSPLHF	TGTGCCAGCAGCCAGGCAGGGCAAGGCTCCTATAATTCACCCCTCCACTTT
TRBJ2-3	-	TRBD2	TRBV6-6	CASILSGVRTDTQYF	TGTGCCAGCATTCTAAGCGGGGTCCGCACAGATACGCAGTATTTT
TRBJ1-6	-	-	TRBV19	CASSISQGNSPLHF	TGTGCCAGTAGTATCTCCCAGGGGAATTCACCCCTCCACTTT
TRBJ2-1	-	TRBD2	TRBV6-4	CASSATSGGYNEQFF	TGTGCCAGCAGTGCGACTAGCGGGGGATACAATGAGCAGTTCTTC
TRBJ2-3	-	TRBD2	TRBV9	CASSAIAGASTDTQYF	TGTGCCAGCAGCGCTATAGCGGGGGCCAGCACAGATACGCAGTATTTT
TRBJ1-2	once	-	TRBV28	CASSLAAGAGDGYTF	TGTGCCAGCAGTTTGGCCGCAGGGGCTGGGGATGGCTACACCTTC
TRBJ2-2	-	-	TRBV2	CASRGGSNTGELFF	TGTGCCAGTAGGGGGGGCTCGAACACCGGGGAGCTGTTTTTT
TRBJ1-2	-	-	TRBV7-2	CASSLVSSTGGYTF	TGTGCCAGCAGCTTAGTCTCGTCCACGGGTGGCTACACCTTC
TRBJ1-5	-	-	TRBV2	CASSDRLPSNQPQHF	TGTGCCAGCAGTGATCGTCTTCCGAGCAATCAGCCCCAGCATTTT
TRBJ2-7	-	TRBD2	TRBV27	CASSSSEGLHLYEQYF	TGTGCCAGCAGTTCATCAGAGGGACTACACCTCTACGAGCAGTACTTC
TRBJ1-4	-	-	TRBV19	CASSIGQLNEKLFF	TGTGCCAGTAGTATCGGACAGCTTAATGAAAAACTGTTTTTT
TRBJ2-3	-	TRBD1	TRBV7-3	CASSLWAGGEDTQYF	TGTGCCAGCAGCTTATGGGCAGGGGGTGAGGATACGCAGTATTTT
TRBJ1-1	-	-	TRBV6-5	CASSAGPVNTEAFF	TGTGCCAGCAGCGCGGGACCCGTGAACACTGAAGCTTTCTTT
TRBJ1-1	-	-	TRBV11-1	CASSSRKDTEAFF	TGTGCCAGCAGCTCCAGGAAGGACACTGAAGCTTTCTTT